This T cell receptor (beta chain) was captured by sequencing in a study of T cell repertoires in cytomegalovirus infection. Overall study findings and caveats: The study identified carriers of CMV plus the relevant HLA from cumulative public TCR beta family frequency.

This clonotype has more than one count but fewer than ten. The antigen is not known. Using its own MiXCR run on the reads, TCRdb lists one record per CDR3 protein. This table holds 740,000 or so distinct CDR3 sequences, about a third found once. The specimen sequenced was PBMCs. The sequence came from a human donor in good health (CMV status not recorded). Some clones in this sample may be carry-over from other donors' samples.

The CDR3 sequence: CASSVRTRRHNSPLHF. Here the CDR3 DNA reads TGCGCCAGCAGTGTCAGGACGCGAAGACATAATTCACCCCTCCACTTT. The gene calls are TRBV10-2 and TRBJ1-6; no reliable D call. V lost 4 bases, J lost 5 bases, and 15 bases lay in between. The CDR3 spans 16 residues. Looked up from germline, CDR1 is WSHSY and CDR2 is SAAADI.